These T cell receptor beta chains were read from a single sample in a study of T cells expressing NK-cell markers. From the 5' RACE reads, TCRdb lists one entry per CDR3 protein and no DNA. Here the sample table reports about 110,000 distinct CDR3 sequences. Source material: blood T cells: a sorted CD56 or NKG2C T cell subset, CD4+ or CD8+ T cells, or bulk PBMC T cells (not recorded which). Receptor source: a woman aged 18 to 75 in good health. CDR3s include the opening cysteine and the closing phenylalanine or tryptophan.

V: TRBV30
J: TRBJ2-2
CDR3: CAWSERVAGELFF

V: TRBV29-1
J: TRBJ2-2
CDR3: CSVSGTWGSGELFF

V: TRBV7-6
J: TRBJ1-1
CDR3: CASSLDGQGEAFF

V: TRBV29-1
J: TRBJ2-3
CDR3: CSVEGRLGAASTDTQYF

V: TRBV7-8
J: TRBJ2-7
CDR3: CASSLQAGGRPYEQYF

V: TRBV18
J: TRBJ1-2
CDR3: CASSPAYGYTF

V: TRBV7-8
J: TRBJ2-1
CDR3: CASSDPGLAGGSEQFF

V: TRBV12-5
J: TRBJ2-3
CDR3: CASGLVWGLTDTQYF

V: TRBV6-2/TRBV6-3
J: TRBJ2-1
CDR3: CASSRYDEQFF

V: TRBV6-5
J: TRBJ1-1
CDR3: CASSYGALTEAFF

V: TRBV19
J: TRBJ2-1
CDR3: CASRAGRQPYNEQFF